This entry lists 16 T cell receptor beta chains sequenced from one sample in a study of cytomegalovirus exposure and HLA in healthy donors. Both 60 Vbeta primers and 13 Jbeta primers went into the PCR. TCRdb's table, derived via immunoSEQ multiplex PCR, lists solely in-frame clones and lacks some. The table has about 160,000 clones, 70% to 80% seen once; the top ten hold more than 3%. The sample was PBMCs. These receptors were collected from a man in his thirties or forties in good health and CMV-seropositive.

This chain links TRBV28 with TRBJ1-2; 7 bases are a match to TRBD1. Germline lookup yields CDR1 MDHEN and CDR2 SYDVKM. Trimming removed 2 bases from V and 2 bases from J; junction bases left unmatched: 2. The CDR3 is made up of 14 amino acids. The CDR3 loop is CASSLPGQNYGYTF. DNA of the CDR3: TGTGCCAGCAGTTTACCGGGACAGAACTATGGCTACACCTTC.

Notes on this clone: Mismatch with germline at one junction end may stem from a read error. This sample also contains other DNA sequences that code for the same CDR3. The V and J genes are TRBV5-1 and TRBJ1-1; 7 bases match TRBD1. Germline loops: CDR1 SGHRS, CDR2 YFSETQ. This CDR3 is built from 14 residues. In DNA, the CDR3 is TGTGCCAGCAGCTTATTCGACAGGGCCACTGAAGCTTTCTTT. Translated, it gives CASSLFDRATEAFF.

The rearrangement links TRBV21-1 to TRBJ1-5; the table calls TRBD1, which could not be checked here. TRBV21-1 is tagged as a pseudogene. This CDR3 contains 12 residues. The CDR3 DNA sequence: TGTGCTAGGGGGATCCGCGATCAGCCCCAGCATTTT. Protein: CARGIRDQPQHF.

This rearrangement joins TRBV2 to TRBJ2-3, with TRBD2 as a possible D gene (6 bases). Per the germline V gene, CDR1 is SNHLY and CDR2 is FYNNEI. The CDR3 sequence is 14 residues long. V was cut by 6 bases and J by 0 bases, with 10 bases left in between. The CDR3 DNA reads as TGTGCCAGCAGCGCCGGGACTAGCACAGATACGCAGTATTTT. Residues: CASSAGTSTDTQYF.

V gene TRBV30 combines with J gene TRBJ2-7; 13 nucleotides align to TRBD2. Losses at the gene ends were 3 bases for V and 7 bases for J; bases not matched to a gene: 9. The CDR3 spans 15 residues. The germline V gene encodes CDR1 GTSNPN and CDR2 SVGIG (reference sequence). The CDR3 DNA reads TGTGCCTGGAGAGTTACTAGCGGGGGGGCCGGGGAGCAGTACTTC. It translates to CAWRVTSGGAGEQYF.

The CDR3 bases are TGCGCCAGCAGCCATCACCTGGGGGGGGCCTACAATGAGCAGTTCTTC. Encoded protein: CASSHHLGGAYNEQFF. V is TRBV4-1 and J is TRBJ2-1; 7 positions match TRBD2. The CDR3 loop spans 16 amino acids. V shed 3 bases, J shed 2 bases, and the junction held 7 bases outside the gene matches. Germline assignment: CDR1 MGHRA and CDR2 YSYEKL.

The CDR3 is CSVVQGYNEQFF. The CDR3 DNA follows: TGCAGCGTTGTACAGGGGTATAATGAGCAGTTCTTC. The rearrangement links TRBV29-1 to TRBJ2-1, with 7 bases that match TRBD1. CDR3 size: 12 residues. Germline CDR1 reads SQVTM; CDR2 reads ANQGSEA. J gave up 7 bases and V 4 bases, and 4 bases lay outside the gene matches.

The V call is TRBV4-3, the J call TRBJ1-1; the D is unclear. Trimming left V 1 base short and J 1 base short, with 10 bases between. CDR1 LGHNA and CDR2 YSLEER come from the germline V gene. There are 15 residues in the CDR3. The CDR3: CASSQGGGRNTEAFF. The CDR3 nucleotides are TGCGCCAGCAGCCAAGGAGGAGGGCGGAACACTGAAGCTTTCTTT.

This chain's CDR3 is CASTLWDIDTEAFF. CDR3 DNA sequence: TGTGCCAGCACCCTATGGGACATAGACACTGAAGCTTTCTTT. The chain couples TRBV7-9 to TRBJ1-1; D may be TRBD1 (6 bases). The CDR3 totals 14 residues. The germline gives CDR1 SEHNR, CDR2 FQNEAQ (reference sequence). V was cut by 7 bases and J by 3 bases, with 15 bases left in between.

As for this clone: It is unclear where the CDR3 begins or ends on the DNA, so no DNA is shown, and the CDR3 is as TCRdb lists it. The chain has TRBV15 and TRBJ2-7; the D call of TRBD2 is as the table states it, not checked on the DNA. Germline V gives CDR1 LNHNV, CDR2 YYDKDF (reference sequence). The CDR3 is 14 amino acids long, termini counted. The CDR3 loop reads CATSRDRGFGPGYF.

The CDR3 spells CAISDPGQGTYEQYF. The DNA of the CDR3 is TGTGCCATCAGTGATCCGGGACAGGGTACCTACGAGCAGTACTTC. This chain links TRBV10-3 with TRBJ2-5; the match to TRBD1 covers 9 bases. The better agreement between TRBJ2-7 and the DNA end casts doubt on the J call. The CDR3 extends over 15 amino acids. Per the germline V gene, CDR1 is ENHRY and CDR2 is SYGVKD.

The chain uses TRBV7-9 and TRBJ1-2; 9 nucleotides match TRBD1. The CDR3 is 15 residues long. V dropped 1 base and J dropped 4; count of bases not matched to a gene: 4. In germline, CDR1 is SEHNR, CDR2 FQNEAQ (reference sequence). CDR3 loop: CASSLGTGDSYGYTF. The DNA for the CDR3 is TGTGCCAGCAGCTTAGGGACAGGGGACAGCTATGGCTACACCTTC.

The chain carries TRBV4-1 and TRBJ1-5, with 9 bases fitting TRBD1. Germline V gene sequence: CDR1 MGHRA, CDR2 YSYEKL. The CDR3 is 12 residues long. The V gene end was trimmed by 5 bases and the J gene end by 11 bases; junction bases not matched to a gene: 4. The CDR3 loop is CASSSTGGAQHF. CDR3 in DNA: TGCGCCAGCAGCTCGACAGGGGGTGCCCAGCATTTT.

This clone was seen once. V and J are TRBV6-1 and TRBJ2-4; 8 bases match TRBD2. V lost 2 bases and J lost 7; bases outside the gene matches: 4. Germline V gene data show CDR1 as MNHNS and CDR2 as SASEGT. The CDR3 consists of 14 residues. The CDR3 spells CASSETGGRNIQYF. CDR3 sequence (DNA): TGTGCCAGCAGTGAAACGGGGGGGAGGAACATTCAGTACTTC.

The chain combines TRBV10-3 with TRBJ2-2; a possible D gene is TRBD1 (6 bases). The germline V and J ends were trimmed by 4 bases and 4 bases, with 25 bases remaining between them. The germline CDR1 and CDR2 sequences are ENHRY and SYGVKD. This CDR3 region has 19 residues. This CDR3 is CAISGIRDTQRLGTGELFF. The CDR3 nucleotides are TGTGCCATCAGTGGAATCCGGGACACTCAAAGGCTGGGCACCGGGGAGCTGTTTTTT.

The chain carries TRBV30 and TRBJ2-1, with D unresolved. CDR1 is GTSNPN and CDR2 is SVGIG in the germline V gene (reference sequence). Trimming pared 3 bases from V and 10 bases from J, leaving 13 bases between. This CDR3 is built from 12 residues. CDR3 sequence reads: CAWRSSFGEQFF. Written as DNA, the CDR3 is TGTGCCTGGAGGTCGTCCTTCGGGGAGCAGTTCTTC.